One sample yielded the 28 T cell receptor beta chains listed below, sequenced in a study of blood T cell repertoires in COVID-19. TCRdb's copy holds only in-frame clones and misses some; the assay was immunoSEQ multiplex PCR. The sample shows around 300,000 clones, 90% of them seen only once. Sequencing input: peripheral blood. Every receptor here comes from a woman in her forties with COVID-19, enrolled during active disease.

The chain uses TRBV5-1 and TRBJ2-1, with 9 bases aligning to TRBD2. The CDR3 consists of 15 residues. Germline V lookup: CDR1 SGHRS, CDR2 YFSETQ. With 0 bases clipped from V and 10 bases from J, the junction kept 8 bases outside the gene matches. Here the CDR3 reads CASSLEAGGPSEQFF. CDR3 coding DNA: TGCGCCAGCAGCTTGGAGGCGGGAGGGCCCAGCGAGCAGTTCTTC. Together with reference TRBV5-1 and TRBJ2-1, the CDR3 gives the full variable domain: KAGVTQTPRYLIKTRGQQVTLSCSPISGHRSVSWYQQTPGQGLQFLFEYFSETQRNKGNFPGRFSGRQFSNSRSEMNVSTLELGDSALYLCASSLEAGGPSEQFFGPGTRLTVL.

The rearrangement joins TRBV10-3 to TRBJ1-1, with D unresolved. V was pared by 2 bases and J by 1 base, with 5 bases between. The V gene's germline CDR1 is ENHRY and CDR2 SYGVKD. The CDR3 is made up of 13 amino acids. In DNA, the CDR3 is TGTGCCATCAGTGAGACCGGGAACACTGAAGCTTTCTTT. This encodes CAISETGNTEAFF.

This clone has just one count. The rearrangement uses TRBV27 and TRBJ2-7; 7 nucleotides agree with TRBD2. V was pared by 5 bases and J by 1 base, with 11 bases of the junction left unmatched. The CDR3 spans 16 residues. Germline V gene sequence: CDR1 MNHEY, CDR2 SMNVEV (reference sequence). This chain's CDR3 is CASSALAAKESYEQYF. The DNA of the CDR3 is TGTGCCAGCAGTGCGCTAGCGGCTAAGGAGTCCTACGAGCAGTACTTC.

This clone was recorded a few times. The CDR3 region is CASSQGGRGGNQPQHF. As DNA, the CDR3 is TGTGCCAGTAGCCAGGGGGGAAGGGGCGGCAATCAGCCCCAGCATTTT. The rearrangement joins TRBV19 to TRBJ1-5; TRBD1 matches at 7 bases. The CDR3 spans 16 residues. The germline V gene has CDR1 LNHDA and CDR2 SQIVND (reference sequence). V lost 6 bases to trimming and J lost 2 bases; unmatched junction nucleotides: 10.

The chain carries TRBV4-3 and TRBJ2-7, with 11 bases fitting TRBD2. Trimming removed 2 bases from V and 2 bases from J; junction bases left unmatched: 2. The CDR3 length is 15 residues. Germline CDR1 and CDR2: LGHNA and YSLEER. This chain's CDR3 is CASSQYSGGAYEQYF. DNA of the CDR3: TGCGCCAGCAGCCAATATAGCGGGGGGGCCTACGAGCAGTACTTC.

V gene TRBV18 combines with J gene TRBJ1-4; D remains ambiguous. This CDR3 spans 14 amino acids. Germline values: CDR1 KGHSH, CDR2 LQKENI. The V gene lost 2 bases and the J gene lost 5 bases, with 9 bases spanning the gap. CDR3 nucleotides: TGTGCCAGCTCACCAGGGGAGGGCAATGAAAAACTGTTTTTT. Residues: CASSPGEGNEKLFF.

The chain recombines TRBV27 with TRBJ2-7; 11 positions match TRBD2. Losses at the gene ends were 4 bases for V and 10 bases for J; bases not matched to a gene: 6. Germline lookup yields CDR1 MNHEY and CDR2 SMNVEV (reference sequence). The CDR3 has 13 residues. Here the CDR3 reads CASSSSGRYHQYF. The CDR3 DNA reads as TGTGCCAGCAGTTCTAGCGGGAGGTATCATCAGTACTTC.

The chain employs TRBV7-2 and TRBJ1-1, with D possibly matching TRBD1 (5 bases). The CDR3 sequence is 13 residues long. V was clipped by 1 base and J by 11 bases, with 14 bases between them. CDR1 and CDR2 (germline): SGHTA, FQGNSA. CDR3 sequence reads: CASSLVGGGEAFF. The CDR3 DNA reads TGTGCCAGCAGCTTAGTGGGGGGAGGGGAGGCTTTCTTT. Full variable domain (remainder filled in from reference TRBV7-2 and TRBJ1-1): GAGVSQSPSNKVTEKGKDVELRCDPISGHTALYWYRQSLGQGLEFLIYFQGNSAPDKSGLPSDRFSAERTGGSVSTLTIQRTQQEDSAVYLCASSLVGGGEAFFGQGTRLTVV.

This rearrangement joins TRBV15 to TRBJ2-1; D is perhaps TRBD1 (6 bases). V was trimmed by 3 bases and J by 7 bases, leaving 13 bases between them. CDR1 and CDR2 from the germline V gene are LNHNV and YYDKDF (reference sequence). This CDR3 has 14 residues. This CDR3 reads CATSRDDRRNEQFF. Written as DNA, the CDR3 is TGTGCCACCAGCAGGGACGACAGGAGGAATGAGCAGTTCTTC.

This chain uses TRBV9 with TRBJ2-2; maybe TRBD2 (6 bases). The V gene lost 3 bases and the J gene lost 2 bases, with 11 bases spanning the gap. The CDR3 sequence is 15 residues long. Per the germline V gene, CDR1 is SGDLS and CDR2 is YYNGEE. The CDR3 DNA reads TGTGCCAGCAGCGCGCGGGACCCCAACACCGGGGAGCTGTTTTTT. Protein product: CASSARDPNTGELFF.

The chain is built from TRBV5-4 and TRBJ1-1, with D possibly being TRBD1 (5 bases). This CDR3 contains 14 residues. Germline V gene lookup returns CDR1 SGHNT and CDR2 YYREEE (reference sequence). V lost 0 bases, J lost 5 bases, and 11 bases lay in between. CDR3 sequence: CASSLGLRGTEAFF. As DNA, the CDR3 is TGTGCCAGCAGCTTGGGACTCCGGGGGACTGAAGCTTTCTTT.

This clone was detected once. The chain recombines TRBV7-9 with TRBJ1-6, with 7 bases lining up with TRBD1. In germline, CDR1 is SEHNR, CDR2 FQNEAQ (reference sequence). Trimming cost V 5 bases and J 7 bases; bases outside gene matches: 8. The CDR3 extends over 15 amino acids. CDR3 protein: CASSLEGARNSPLHF. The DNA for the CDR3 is TGTGCCAGCAGCCTGGAGGGGGCCCGGAATTCACCCCTCCACTTT.

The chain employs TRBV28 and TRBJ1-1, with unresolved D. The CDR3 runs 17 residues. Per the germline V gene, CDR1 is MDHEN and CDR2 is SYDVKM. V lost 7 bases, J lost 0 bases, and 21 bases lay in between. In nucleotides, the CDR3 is TGTGCCAGCATCACGGGAGCGCAGGCCCTATTGAACACTGAAGCTTTCTTT. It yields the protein CASITGAQALLNTEAFF.

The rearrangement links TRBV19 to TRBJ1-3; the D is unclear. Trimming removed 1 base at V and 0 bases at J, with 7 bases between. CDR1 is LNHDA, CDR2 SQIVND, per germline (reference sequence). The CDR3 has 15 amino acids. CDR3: CASSIAGSSGNTIYF. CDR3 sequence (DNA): TGTGCCAGTAGTATAGCGGGGAGCTCTGGAAACACCATATATTTT.

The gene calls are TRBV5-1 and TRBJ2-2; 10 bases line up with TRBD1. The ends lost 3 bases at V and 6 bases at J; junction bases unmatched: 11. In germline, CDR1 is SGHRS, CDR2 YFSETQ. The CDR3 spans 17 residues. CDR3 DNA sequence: TGCGCCAGCAGCTCCGGGACAGGGGATTTAAGGTCCGGGGAGCTGTTTTTT. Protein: CASSSGTGDLRSGELFF.

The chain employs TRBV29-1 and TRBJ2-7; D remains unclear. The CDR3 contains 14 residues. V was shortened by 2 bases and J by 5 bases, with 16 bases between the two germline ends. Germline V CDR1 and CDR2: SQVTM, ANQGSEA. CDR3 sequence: CSVELGTVSDEQYF. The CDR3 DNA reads TGCAGCGTTGAACTAGGCACGGTGTCGGACGAGCAGTACTTC.

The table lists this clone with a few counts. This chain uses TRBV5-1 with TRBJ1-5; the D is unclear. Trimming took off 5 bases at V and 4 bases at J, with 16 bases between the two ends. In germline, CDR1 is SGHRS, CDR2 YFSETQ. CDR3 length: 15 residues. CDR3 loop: CASSLTGLPNQPQHF. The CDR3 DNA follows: TGCGCCAGCAGTTTGACGGGTCTCCCTAATCAGCCCCAGCATTTT.

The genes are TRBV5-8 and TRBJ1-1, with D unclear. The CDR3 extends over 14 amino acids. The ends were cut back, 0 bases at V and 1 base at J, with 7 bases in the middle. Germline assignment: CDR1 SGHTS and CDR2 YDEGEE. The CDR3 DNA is TGTGCCAGCAGCTTGGGTCCAGGGAACACTGAAGCTTTCTTT. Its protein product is CASSLGPGNTEAFF.

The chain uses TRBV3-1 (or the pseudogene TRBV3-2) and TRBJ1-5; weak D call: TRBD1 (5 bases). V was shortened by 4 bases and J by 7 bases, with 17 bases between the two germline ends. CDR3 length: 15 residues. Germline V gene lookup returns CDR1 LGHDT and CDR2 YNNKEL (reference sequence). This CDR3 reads CASSPAVDNWQPQHF. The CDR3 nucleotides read TGTGCCAGCAGCCCCGCAGTGGACAACTGGCAGCCCCAGCATTTT.

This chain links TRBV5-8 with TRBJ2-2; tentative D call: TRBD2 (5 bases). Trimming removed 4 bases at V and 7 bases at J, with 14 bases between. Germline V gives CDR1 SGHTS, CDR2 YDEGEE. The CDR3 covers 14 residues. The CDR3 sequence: CASSLRADHGELFF. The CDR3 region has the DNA TGTGCCAGCAGCCTGAGGGCAGACCACGGGGAGCTGTTTTTT.

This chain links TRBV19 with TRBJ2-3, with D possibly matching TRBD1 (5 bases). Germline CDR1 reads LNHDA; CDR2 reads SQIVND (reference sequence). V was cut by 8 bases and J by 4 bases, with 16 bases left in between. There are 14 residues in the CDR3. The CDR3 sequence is CASSRLRDPDTQYF. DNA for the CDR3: TGTGCCAGTTCGAGGCTCAGGGATCCAGATACGCAGTATTTT. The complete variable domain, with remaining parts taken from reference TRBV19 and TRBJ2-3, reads DGGITQSPKYLFRKEGQNVTLSCEQNLNHDAMYWYRQDPGQGLRLIYYSQIVNDFQKGDIAEGYSVSREKKESFPLTVTSAQKNPTAFYLCASSRLRDPDTQYFGPGTRLTVL.

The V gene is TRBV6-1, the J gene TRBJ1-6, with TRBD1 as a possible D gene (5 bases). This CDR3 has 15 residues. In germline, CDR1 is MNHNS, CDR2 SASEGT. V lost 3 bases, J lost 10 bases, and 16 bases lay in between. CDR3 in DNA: TGTGCCAGCAGTGAGGGGGGGTTTTTTGGGTCACCCCTCCACTTT. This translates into CASSEGGFFGSPLHF.

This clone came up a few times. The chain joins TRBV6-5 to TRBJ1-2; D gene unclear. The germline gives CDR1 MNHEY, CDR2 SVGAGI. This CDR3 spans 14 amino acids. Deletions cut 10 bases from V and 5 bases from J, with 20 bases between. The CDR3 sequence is CATHRAGTLYGYTF. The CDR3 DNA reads TGTGCCACCCATCGCGCGGGAACACTGTATGGCTACACCTTC.

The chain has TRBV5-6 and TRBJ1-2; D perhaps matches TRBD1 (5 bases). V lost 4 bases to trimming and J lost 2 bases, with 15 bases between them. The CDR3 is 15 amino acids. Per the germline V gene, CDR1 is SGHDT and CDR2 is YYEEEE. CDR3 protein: CASSKIGQDNYGYTF. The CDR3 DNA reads TGTGCCAGCAGCAAAATAGGACAAGACAACTATGGCTACACCTTC.

The CDR3 is CASSRDYQETQYF. For the CDR3, the DNA is TGTGCCAGCAGTCGGGACTATCAAGAGACCCAGTACTTC. The chain links TRBV27 to TRBJ2-5, with 7 bases matching TRBD2. The CDR3 is 13 amino acids. Germline CDR1 reads MNHEY; CDR2 reads SMNVEV (reference sequence). With V trimmed by 5 bases and J by 2 bases, 2 bases remained unmatched.

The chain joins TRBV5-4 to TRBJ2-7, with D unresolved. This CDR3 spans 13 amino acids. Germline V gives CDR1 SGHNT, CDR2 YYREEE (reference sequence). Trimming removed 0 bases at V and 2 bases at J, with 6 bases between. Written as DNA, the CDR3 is TGTGCCAGCAGCTTGGCCCCCACCTACGAGCAGTACTTC. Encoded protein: CASSLAPTYEQYF.

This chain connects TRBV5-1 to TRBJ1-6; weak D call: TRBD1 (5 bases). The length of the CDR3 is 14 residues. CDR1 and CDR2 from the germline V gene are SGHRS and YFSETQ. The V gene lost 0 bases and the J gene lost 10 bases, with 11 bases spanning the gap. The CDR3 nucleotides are TGCGCCAGCAGCTTGGGTGGGGCAGGGTCACCCCTCCACTTT. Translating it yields CASSLGGAGSPLHF.

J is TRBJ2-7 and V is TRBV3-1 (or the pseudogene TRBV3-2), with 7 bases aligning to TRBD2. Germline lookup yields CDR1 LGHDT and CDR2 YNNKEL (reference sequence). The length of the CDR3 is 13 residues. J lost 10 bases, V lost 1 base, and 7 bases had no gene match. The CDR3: CASSQAGGREQYF. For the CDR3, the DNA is TGTGCCAGCAGCCAAGCGGGGGGACGGGAACAGTACTTC.